This record covers a single T cell receptor beta chain. TCR beta CDR3 regions were amplified from RNA transcripts. The HTBI primer set drove a first-round RT-PCR of the TCR CDR3. A single record per CDR3 protein comes from TCRdb applying MiXCR to the multiplex PCR reads. The table lists about 480,000 distinct CDR3 sequences, approximately 24% of them singletons, with about 11% in the top ten. This sample stems from a study of T cells in Graves' hyperthyroidism and ophthalmopathy. CDR3 size: 13 residues. V was trimmed by 3 bases and J by 5 bases, leaving 10 bases between them. Sequenced: blood. V gene TRBV12-3 or TRBV12-4 combines with J gene TRBJ2-5; perhaps TRBD2 as D (6 bases). The receptor comes from a woman in her twenties or thirties with Graves' ophthalmopathy. CDR3 in amino acids: CASSFGGMETQYF. The CDR3, as DNA: TGTGCCAGCAGTTTCGGAGGGATGGAGACCCAGTACTTC.